This T cell receptor (beta chain) emerged from a study of T cell changes during pregnancy in multiple sclerosis. The assay was immunoSEQ multiplex PCR, and TCRdb's table has in-frame clones only and misses some. The sample lists under 70,000 clones; under 95% were seen once. The sequence came from a female donor with multiple sclerosis, enrolled in a pregnancy study. The source was peripheral blood, collected in the second trimester of pregnancy.

CDR3 residues: CASSQPAAGGNIQYF. The CDR3 region has the DNA TGCGCCAGCAGCCAACCAGCGGCGGGCGGAAACATTCAGTACTTC. The chain has TRBV4-1 and TRBJ2-4, with D maybe TRBD2 (5 bases). Per the germline V gene, CDR1 is MGHRA and CDR2 is YSYEKL. The CDR3 has 15 amino acids. Trimming took off 2 bases at V and 6 bases at J, with 14 bases between the two ends.